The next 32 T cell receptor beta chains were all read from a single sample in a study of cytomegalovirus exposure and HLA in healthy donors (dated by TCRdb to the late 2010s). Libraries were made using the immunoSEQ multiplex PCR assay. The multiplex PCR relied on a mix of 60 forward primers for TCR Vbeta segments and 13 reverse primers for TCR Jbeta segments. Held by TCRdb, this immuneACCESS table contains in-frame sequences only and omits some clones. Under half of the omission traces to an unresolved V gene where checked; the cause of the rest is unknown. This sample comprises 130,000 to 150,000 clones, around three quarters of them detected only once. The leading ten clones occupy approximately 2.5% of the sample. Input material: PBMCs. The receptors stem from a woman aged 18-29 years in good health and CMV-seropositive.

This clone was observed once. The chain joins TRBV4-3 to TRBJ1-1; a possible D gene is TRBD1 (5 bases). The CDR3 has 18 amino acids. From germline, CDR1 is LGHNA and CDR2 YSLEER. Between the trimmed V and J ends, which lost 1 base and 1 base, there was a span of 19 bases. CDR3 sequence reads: CASSQGERFGGRNTEAFF. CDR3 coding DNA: TGCGCCAGCAGCCAAGGAGAAAGATTCGGGGGGAGGAACACTGAAGCTTTCTTT.

The CDR3 loop reads CASSHSSSGGAGETQYF. CDR3 sequence (DNA): TGCGCCAGCAGCCATTCCTCTAGCGGGGGGGCCGGAGAGACCCAGTACTTC. The V call is TRBV4-1, the J call TRBJ2-5, with TRBD2 matching 12 bases. CDR1 and CDR2 from the germline V gene are MGHRA and YSYEKL. Trimming took 3 bases from V and 4 from J; bases not matched to a gene: 9. The CDR3 has 17 amino acids.

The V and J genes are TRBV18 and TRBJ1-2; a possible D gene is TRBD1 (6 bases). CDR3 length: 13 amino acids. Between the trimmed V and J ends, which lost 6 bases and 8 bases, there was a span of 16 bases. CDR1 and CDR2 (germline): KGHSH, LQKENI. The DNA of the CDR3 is TGTGCCAGCTCCCCCTCGCAGGGGAACGGCTACACCTTC. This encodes CASSPSQGNGYTF.

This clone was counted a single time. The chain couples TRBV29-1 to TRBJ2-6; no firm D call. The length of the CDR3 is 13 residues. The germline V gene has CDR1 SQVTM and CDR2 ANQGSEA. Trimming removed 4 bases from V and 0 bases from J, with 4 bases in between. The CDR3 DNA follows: TGCAGCGTTGTGAGCTCTGGGGCCAACGTCCTGACTTTC. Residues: CSVVSSGANVLTF.

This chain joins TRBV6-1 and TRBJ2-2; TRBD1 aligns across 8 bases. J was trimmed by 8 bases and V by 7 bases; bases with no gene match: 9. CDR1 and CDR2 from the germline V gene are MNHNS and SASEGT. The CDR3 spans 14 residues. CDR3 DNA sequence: TGTGCCAGCAACCGGGACAGGAGCGCGGGGGAGCTGTTTTTT. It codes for CASNRDRSAGELFF.

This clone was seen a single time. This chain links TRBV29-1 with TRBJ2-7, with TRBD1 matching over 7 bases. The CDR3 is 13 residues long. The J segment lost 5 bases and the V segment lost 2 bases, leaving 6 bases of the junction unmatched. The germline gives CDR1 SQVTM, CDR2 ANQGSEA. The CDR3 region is CSVEKGGANEQYF. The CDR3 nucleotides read TGCAGCGTTGAAAAAGGGGGCGCGAACGAGCAGTACTTC.

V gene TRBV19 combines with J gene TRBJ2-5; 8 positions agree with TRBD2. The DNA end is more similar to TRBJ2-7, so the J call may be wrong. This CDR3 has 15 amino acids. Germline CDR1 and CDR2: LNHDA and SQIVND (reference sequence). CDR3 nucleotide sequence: TGTGCCAGTAGTATTTCGCGGGGGGACCCCTACGAGCAGTACTTC. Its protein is CASSISRGDPYEQYF.

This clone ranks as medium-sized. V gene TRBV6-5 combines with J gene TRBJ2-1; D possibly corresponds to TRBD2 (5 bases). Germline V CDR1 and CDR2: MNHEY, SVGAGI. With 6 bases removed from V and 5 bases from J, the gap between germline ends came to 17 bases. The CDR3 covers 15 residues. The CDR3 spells CASRNRGAKHNEQFF. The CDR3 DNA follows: TGTGCCAGCAGAAACCGGGGTGCGAAACACAATGAGCAGTTCTTC.

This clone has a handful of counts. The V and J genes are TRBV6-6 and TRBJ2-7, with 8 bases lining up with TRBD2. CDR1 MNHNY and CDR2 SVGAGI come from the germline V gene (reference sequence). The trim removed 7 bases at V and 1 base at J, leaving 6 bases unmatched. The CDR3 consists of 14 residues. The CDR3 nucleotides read TGTGCCAGCAAACGGGGGGGCTCGTCCTACGAGCAGTACTTC. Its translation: CASKRGGSSYEQYF.

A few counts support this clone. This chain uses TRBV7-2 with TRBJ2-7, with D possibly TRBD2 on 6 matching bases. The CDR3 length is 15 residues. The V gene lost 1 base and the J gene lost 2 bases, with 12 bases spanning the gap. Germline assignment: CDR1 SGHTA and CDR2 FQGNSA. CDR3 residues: CASSLVPPGAYEQYF. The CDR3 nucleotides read TGTGCCAGCAGCTTAGTACCCCCGGGGGCCTACGAGCAGTACTTC.

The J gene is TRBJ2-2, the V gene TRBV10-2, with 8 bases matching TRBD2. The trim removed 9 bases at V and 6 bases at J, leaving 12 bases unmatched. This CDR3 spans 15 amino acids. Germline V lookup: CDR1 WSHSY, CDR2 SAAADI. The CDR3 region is CASLTGSGGPGELFF. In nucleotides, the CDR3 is TGCGCCAGTCTAACGGGAAGCGGGGGACCCGGGGAGCTGTTTTTT.

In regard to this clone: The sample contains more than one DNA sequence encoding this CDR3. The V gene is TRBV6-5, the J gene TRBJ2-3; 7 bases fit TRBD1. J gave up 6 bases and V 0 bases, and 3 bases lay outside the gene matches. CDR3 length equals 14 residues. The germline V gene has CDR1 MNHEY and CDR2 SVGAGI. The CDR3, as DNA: TGTGCCAGCAGTTACTCGAGGGGGCAGGATACGCAGTATTTT. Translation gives CASSYSRGQDTQYF.

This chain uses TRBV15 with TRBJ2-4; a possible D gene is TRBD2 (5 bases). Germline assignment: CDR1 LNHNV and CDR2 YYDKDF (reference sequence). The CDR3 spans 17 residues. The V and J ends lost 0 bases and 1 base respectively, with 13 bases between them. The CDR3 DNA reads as TGTGCCACCAGCAGAGATTTAGCGACGGGGGCCAAAAACATTCAGTACTTC. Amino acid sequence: CATSRDLATGAKNIQYF.

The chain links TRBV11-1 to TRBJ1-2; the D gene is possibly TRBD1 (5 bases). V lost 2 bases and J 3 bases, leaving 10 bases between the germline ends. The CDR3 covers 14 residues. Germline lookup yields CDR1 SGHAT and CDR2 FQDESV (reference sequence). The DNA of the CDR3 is TGTGCCAGCAGCTTATATGGGGCTGACTATGGCTACACCTTC. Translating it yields CASSLYGADYGYTF.

In DNA form, the CDR3 reads TGTGCCAGCAGCTCCCTTCCGGGGGGGCCTGGAGAGACCCAGTACTTC. Its translation is CASSSLPGGPGETQYF. The chain recombines TRBV7-2 with TRBJ2-5, with 8 nucleotides matching TRBD2. The V segment lost 4 bases and the J segment 4 bases; nucleotides outside the gene matches: 11. The CDR3 contains 16 residues. Germline V lookup: CDR1 SGHTA, CDR2 FQGNSA.

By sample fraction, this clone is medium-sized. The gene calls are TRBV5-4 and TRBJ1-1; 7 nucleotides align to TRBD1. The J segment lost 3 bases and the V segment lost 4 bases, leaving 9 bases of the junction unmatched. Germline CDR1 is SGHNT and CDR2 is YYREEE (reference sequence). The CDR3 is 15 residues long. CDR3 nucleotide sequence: TGTGCCAGCAGCCCGCTGACAGGGTCTGACACTGAAGCTTTCTTT. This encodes CASSPLTGSDTEAFF.

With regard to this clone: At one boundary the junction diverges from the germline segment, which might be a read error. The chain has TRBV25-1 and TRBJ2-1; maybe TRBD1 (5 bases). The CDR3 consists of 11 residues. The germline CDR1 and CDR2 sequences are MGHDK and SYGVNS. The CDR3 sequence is CASSEYGAWVF. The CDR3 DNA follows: TGTGCCAGCAGTGAATATGGGGCTTGGGTCTTC.

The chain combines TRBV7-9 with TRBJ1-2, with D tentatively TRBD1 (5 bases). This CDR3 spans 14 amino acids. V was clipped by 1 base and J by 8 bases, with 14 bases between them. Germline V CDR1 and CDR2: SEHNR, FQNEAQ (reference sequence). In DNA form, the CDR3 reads TGTGCCAGCAGCTTAGGTTCTGGCGGGGACGGCTACACCTTC. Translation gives CASSLGSGGDGYTF.

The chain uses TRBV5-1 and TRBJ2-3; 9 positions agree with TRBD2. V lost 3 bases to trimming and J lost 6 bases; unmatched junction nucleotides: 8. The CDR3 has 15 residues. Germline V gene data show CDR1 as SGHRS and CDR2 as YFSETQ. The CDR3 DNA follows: TGCGCCAGCAGCTCGAGCGGGGGGCGCTCGGATACGCAGTATTTT. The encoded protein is CASSSSGGRSDTQYF.

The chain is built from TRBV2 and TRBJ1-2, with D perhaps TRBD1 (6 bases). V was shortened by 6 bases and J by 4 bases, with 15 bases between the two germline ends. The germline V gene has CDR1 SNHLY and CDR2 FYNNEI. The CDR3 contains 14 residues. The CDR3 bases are TGTGCCAGCAGGGGGACCACAGGGACCTATGGCTACACCTTC. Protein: CASRGTTGTYGYTF.

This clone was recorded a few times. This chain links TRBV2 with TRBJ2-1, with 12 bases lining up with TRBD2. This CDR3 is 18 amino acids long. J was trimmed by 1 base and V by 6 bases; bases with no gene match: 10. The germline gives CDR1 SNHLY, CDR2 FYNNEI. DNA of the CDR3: TGTGCCAGCAGAGCACTAGCGGGGGGCGTTCAGTCCTACAATGAGCAGTTCTTC. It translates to CASRALAGGVQSYNEQFF.

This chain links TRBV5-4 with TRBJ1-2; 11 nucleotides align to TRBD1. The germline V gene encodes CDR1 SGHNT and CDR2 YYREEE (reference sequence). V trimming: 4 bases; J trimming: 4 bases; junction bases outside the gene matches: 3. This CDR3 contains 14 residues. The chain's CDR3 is CASSGDRGTYGYTF. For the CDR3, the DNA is TGTGCCAGCAGCGGGGACAGGGGGACCTATGGCTACACCTTC.

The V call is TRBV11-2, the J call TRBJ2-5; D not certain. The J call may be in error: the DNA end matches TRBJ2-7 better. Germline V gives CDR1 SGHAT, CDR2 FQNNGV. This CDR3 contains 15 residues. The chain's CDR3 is CASSLDGQTAYEQYF. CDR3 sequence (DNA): TGTGCCAGCAGCTTAGATGGGCAGACCGCCTACGAGCAGTACTTC.

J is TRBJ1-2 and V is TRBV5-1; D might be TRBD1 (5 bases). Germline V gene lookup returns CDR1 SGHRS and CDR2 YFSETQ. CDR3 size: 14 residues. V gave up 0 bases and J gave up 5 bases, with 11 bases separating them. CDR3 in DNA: TGCGCCAGCAGCTTGGAATCAGGGAGGTATGGCTACACCTTC. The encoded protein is CASSLESGRYGYTF.

This CDR3 is CASSFGRRLDSNYGYTF. CDR3 DNA sequence: TGTGCCAGCAGCTTCGGGCGGAGACTAGACTCTAACTATGGCTACACCTTC. This chain joins TRBV5-4 and TRBJ1-2, with unresolved D. V lost 2 bases and J lost 0, with 17 bases in between. Germline V gene data show CDR1 as SGHNT and CDR2 as YYREEE (reference sequence). CDR3 length: 17 residues.

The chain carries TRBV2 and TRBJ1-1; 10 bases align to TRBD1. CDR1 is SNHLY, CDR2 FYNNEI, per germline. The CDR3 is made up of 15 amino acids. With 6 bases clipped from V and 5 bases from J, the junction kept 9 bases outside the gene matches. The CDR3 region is CASSDGTGVNTEAFF. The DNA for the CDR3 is TGTGCCAGCAGCGACGGGACAGGGGTAAATACTGAAGCTTTCTTT.

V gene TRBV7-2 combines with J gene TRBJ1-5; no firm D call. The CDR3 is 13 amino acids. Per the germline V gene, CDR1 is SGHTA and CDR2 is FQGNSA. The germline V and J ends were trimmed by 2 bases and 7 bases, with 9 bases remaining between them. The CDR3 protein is CASSLQARQPQHF. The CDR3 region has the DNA TGTGCCAGCAGCTTACAGGCCCGGCAGCCCCAGCATTTT.

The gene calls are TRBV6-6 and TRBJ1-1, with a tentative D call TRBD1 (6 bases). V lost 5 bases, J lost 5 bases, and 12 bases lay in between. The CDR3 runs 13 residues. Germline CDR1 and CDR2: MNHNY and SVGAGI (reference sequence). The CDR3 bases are TGTGCCAGCAGTGACACAGGGAGAACTGAAGCTTTCTTT. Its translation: CASSDTGRTEAFF.

CDR3 protein: CASSLTGSANQPQHF. The DNA of the CDR3 is TGTGCCAGCAGCTTGACAGGGTCCGCCAATCAGCCCCAGCATTTT. The rearrangement uses TRBV7-2 and TRBJ1-5, with 7 bases aligning to TRBD1. J was trimmed by 3 bases and V by 3 bases; bases with no gene match: 5. CDR3 size: 15 residues. Germline loops: CDR1 SGHTA, CDR2 FQGNSA.

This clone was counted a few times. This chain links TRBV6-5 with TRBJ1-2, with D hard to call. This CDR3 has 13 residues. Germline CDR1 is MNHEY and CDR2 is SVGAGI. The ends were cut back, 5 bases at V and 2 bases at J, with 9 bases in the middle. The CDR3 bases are TGTGCCAGCAGTGAAAATGGCAACTATGGCTACACCTTC. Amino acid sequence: CASSENGNYGYTF.

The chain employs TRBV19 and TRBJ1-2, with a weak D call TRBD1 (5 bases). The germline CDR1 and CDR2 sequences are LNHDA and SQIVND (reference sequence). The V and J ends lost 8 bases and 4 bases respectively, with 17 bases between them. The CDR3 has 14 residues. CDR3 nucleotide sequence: TGTGCCAGTCACATCAGGGCAGCAGTCTATGGCTACACCTTC. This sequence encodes CASHIRAAVYGYTF.

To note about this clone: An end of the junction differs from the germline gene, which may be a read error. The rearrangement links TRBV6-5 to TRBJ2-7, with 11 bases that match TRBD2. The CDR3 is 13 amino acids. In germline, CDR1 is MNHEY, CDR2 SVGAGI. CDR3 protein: CASAFSGGDEQYF. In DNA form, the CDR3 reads TGTGCCAGCGCGTTTAGCGGGGGGGACGAGCAATACTTC.